This TCR beta chain was recovered during a study of OX40 agonist ivuxolimab in advanced cancers. As for this clone: The antigen is not known.

Repertoires were generated with immunoSEQ multiplex PCR, while TCRdb's copy carries only in-frame clones and drops some. The table shows roughly 60,000 clones, with approximately 91% occurring only once. Study outcomes and limitations: Relative to CD4+ cells, CD8+ T cells on average had more expanded clones.

The CDR3 runs to 14 residues. V gave up 1 base and J gave up 1 base, with 8 bases separating them. Germline V gene lookup returns CDR1 SGHRS and CDR2 YFSETQ. The input for sequencing was CD4+ or CD8+ T cells sorted from blood, taken in a trial of the OX40 agonist ivuxolimab. The V call is TRBV5-1, the J call TRBJ2-5, with no clear D. The sequence derives from an adult with an advanced solid tumor such as melanoma, head and neck, liver or kidney cancer. CDR3 DNA sequence: TGCGCCAGCAGCTTGTCCTGGACCCAAGAGACCCAGTACTTC. Residues: CASSLSWTQETQYF.